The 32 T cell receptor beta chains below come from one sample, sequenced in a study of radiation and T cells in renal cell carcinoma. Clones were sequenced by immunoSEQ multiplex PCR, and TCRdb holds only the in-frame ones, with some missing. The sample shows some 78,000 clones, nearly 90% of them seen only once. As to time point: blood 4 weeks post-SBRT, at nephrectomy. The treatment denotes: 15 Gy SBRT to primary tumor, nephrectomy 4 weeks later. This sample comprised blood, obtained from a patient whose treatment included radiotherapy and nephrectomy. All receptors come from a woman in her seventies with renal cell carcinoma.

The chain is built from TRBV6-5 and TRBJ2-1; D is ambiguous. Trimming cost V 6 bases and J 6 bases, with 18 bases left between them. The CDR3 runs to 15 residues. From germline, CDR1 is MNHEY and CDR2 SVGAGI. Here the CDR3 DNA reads TGTGCCAGCAGCCGTAGACCGAGCCTAAGCAATGAGCAGTTCTTC. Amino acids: CASSRRPSLSNEQFF.

The CDR3 loop reads CASSPGGSSLTDTQYF. The CDR3, as DNA: TGCGCCAGCAGCCCTGGAGGGAGCTCCCTCACAGATACGCAGTATTTT. The chain employs TRBV4-1 and TRBJ2-3, with D possibly TRBD2 on 6 matching bases. With 4 bases removed from V and 2 bases from J, the gap between germline ends came to 16 bases. The CDR3 is 16 residues long. Per the germline V gene, CDR1 is MGHRA and CDR2 is YSYEKL.

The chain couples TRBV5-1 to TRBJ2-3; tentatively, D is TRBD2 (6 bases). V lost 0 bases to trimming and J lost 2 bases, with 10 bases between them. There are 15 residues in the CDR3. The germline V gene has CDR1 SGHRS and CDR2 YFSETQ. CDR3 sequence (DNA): TGCGCCAGCAGCTTGGGTGGACTAACCACAGATACGCAGTATTTT. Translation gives CASSLGGLTTDTQYF.

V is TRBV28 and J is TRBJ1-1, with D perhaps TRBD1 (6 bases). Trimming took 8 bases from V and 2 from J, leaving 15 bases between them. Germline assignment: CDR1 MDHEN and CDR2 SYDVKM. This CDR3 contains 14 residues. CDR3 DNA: TGTGCCAGCCTAGTGACAGGTCAAAACACTGAAGCTTTCTTT. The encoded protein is CASLVTGQNTEAFF.

CDR3 bases: TGTGCCAGCAGCTTAGGGACAGGGAGGGAAAAACTGTTTTTT. The encoded protein is CASSLGTGREKLFF. The rearrangement joins TRBV7-9 to TRBJ1-4; 8 bases align to TRBD1. The CDR3 runs 14 residues. Losses at the gene ends were 1 base for V and 8 bases for J; bases not matched to a gene: 3. The germline CDR1 and CDR2 sequences are SEHNR and FQNEAQ (reference sequence).

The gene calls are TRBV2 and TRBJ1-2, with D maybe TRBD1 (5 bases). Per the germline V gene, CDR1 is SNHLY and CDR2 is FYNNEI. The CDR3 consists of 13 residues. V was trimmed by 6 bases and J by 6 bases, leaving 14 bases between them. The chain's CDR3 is CASRGSAGDGYTF. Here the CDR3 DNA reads TGTGCCAGCAGGGGGTCGGCGGGGGATGGCTACACCTTC.

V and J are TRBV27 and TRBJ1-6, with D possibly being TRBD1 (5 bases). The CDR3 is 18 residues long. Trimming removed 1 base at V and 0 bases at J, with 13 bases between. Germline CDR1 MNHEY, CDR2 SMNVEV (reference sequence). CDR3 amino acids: CASSLWGGESSYNSPLHF. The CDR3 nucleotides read TGTGCCAGCAGTTTATGGGGCGGGGAGAGCTCCTATAATTCACCCCTCCACTTT.

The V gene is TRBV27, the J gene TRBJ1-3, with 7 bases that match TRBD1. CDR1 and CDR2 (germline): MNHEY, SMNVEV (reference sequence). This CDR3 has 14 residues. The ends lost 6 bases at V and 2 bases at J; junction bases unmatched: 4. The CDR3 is CASRSTGAGNTIYF. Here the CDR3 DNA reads TGTGCCAGCAGATCAACAGGGGCTGGAAACACCATATATTTT.

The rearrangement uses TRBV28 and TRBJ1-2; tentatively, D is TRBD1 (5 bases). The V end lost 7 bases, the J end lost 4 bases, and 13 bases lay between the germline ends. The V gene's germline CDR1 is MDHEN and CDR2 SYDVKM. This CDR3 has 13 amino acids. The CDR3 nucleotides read TGTGCCAGCACCTCGGGGCAGCTCTATGGCTACACCTTC. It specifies CASTSGQLYGYTF.

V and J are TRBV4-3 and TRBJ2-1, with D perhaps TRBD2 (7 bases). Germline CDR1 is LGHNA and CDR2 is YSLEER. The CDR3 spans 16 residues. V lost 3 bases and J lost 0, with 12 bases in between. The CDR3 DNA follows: TGCGCCAGCAGCCATATAGGGGGGGGCTCCTACAATGAGCAGTTCTTC. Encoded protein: CASSHIGGGSYNEQFF.

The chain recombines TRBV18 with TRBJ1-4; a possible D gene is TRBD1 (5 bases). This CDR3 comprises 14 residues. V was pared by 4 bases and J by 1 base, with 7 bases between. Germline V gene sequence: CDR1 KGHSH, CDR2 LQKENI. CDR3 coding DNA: TGTGCCAGCTCACGAGGACAAACTAATGAAAAACTGTTTTTT. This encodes CASSRGQTNEKLFF.

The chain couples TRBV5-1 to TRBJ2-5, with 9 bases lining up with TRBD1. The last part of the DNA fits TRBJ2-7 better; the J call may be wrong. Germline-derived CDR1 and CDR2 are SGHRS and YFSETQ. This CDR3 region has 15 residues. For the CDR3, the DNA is TGCGCCAGCAGCTCAACTACAGGGGGCCCTTACGAGCAGTACTTC. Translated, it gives CASSSTTGGPYEQYF.

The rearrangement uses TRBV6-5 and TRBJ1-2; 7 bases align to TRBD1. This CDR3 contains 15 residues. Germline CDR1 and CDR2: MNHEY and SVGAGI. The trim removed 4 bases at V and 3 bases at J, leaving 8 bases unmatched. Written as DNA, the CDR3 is TGTGCCAGCAGTTCGAACAGGGGAGAGGACTATGGCTACACCTTC. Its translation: CASSSNRGEDYGYTF.

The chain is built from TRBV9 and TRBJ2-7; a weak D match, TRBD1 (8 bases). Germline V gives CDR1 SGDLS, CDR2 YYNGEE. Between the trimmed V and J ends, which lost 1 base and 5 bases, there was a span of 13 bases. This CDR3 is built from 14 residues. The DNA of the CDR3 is TGTGCCAGCAGCGTATCACAGGGGGGGAACGAGCAGTACTTC. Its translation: CASSVSQGGNEQYF.

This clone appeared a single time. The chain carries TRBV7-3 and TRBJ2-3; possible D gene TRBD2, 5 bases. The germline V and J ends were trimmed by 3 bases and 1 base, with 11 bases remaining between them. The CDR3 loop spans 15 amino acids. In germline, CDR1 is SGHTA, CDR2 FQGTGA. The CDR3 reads CASSFSSGGTDTQYF. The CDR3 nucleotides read TGTGCCAGCAGCTTTAGCAGCGGAGGCACAGATACGCAGTATTTT.

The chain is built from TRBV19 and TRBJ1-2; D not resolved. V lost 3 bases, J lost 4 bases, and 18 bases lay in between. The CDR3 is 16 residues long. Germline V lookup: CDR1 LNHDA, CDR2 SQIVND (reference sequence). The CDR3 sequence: CASSISPTIRLYGYTF. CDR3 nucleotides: TGTGCCAGTAGTATTAGCCCGACGATCCGCCTCTATGGCTACACCTTC.

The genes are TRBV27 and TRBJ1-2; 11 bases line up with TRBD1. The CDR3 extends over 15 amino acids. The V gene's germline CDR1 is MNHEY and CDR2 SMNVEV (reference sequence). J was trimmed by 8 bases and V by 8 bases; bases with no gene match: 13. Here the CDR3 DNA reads TGTGCCAGCCTCCCCCATGGACAGGGGGCGCGGGGCTACACCTTC. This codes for CASLPHGQGARGYTF.

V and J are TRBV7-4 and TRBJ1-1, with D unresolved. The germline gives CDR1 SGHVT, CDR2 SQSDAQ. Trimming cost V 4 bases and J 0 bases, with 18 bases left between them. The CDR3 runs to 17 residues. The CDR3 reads CASSSITYGRMNTEAFF. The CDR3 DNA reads TGTGCCAGCAGCTCCATTACATACGGACGGATGAACACTGAAGCTTTCTTT. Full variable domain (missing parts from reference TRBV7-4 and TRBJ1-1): GAGVSQSPRYKVAKRGRDVALRCDSISGHVTLYWYRQTLGQGSEVLTYSQSDAQRDKSGRPSGRFSAERPERSVSTLKIQRTEQGDSAVYLCASSSITYGRMNTEAFFGQGTRLTVV.

The DNA for the CDR3 is TGTGCCAGCAGCTTAGTAATTGGGACAAGGAGCTACGAGCAGTACTTC. It translates to CASSLVIGTRSYEQYF. J is TRBJ2-7 and V is TRBV11-3; weak D call: TRBD1 (6 bases). Trimming took off 1 base at V and 3 bases at J, with 16 bases between the two ends. CDR3 length equals 16 residues. Germline CDR1 reads SGHNT; CDR2 reads YENEEA. Supplemented by reference TRBV11-3 and TRBJ2-7, the full variable domain reads EAGVVQSPRYKIIEKKQPVAFWCNPISGHNTLYWYLQNLGQGPELLIRYENEEAVDDSQLPKDRFSAERLKGVDSTLKIQPAELGDSAVYLCASSLVIGTRSYEQYFGPGTRLTVT.

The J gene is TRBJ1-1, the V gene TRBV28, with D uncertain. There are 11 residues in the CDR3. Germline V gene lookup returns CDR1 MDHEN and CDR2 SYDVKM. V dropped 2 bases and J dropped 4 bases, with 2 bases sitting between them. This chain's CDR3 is CASSLGTEAFF. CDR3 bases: TGTGCCAGCAGTTTAGGCACTGAAGCTTTCTTT.

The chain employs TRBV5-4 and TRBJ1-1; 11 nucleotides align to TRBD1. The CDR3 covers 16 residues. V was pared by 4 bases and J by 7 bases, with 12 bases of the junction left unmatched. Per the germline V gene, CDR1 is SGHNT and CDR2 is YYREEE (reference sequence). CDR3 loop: CASSNKGQGALGEAFF. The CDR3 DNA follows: TGTGCCAGCAGCAATAAAGGACAGGGGGCTCTTGGTGAAGCTTTCTTT.

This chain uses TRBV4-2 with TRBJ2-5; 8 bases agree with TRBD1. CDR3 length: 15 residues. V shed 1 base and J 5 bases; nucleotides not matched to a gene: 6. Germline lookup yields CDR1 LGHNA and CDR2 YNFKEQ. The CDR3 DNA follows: TGTGCCAGCAGCCAAGTTTCAGGGACAGGTGAGACCCAGTACTTC. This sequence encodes CASSQVSGTGETQYF.

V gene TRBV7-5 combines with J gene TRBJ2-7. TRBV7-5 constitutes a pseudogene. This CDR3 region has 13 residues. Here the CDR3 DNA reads TGTGCCAGAAGCTTACGGGACGGTGGCGAGCAGTACTTC. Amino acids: CARSLRDGGEQYF.

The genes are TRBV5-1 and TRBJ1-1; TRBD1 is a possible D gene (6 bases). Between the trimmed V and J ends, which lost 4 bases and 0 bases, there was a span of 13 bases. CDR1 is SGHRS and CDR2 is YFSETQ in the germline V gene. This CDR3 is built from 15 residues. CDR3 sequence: CASSARGGMNTEAFF. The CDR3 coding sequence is TGCGCCAGCAGCGCGCGGGGGGGCATGAACACTGAAGCTTTCTTT. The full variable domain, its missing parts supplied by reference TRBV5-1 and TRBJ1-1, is KAGVTQTPRYLIKTRGQQVTLSCSPISGHRSVSWYQQTPGQGLQFLFEYFSETQRNKGNFPGRFSGRQFSNSRSEMNVSTLELGDSALYLCASSARGGMNTEAFFGQGTRLTVV.

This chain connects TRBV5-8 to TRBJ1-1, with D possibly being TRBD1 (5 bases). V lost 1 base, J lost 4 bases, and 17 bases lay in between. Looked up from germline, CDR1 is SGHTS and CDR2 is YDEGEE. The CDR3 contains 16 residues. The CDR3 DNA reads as TGTGCCAGCAGCTTGAGGGGAACGGGCCGGGGCACTGAAGCTTTCTTT. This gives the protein CASSLRGTGRGTEAFF.

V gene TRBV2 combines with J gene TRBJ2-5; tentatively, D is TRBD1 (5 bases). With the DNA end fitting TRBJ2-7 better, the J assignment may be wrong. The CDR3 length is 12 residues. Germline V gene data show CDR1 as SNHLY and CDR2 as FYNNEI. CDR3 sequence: CASTFTGYEQYF. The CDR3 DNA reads TGTGCCAGCACTTTTACAGGCTACGAGCAGTACTTC.

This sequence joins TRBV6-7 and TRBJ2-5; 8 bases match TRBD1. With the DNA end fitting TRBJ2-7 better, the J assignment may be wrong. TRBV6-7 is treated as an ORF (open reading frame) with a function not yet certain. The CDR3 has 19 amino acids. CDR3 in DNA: TGTGCCAGCAGTTCCTGCTCCGTGACAGGACAGGGACTCTCCTACGAGCAGTACTTC. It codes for CASSSCSVTGQGLSYEQYF.

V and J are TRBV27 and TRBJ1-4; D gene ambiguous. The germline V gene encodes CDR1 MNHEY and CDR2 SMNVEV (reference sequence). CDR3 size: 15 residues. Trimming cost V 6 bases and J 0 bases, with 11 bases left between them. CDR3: CASRKYGATNEKLFF. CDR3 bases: TGTGCCAGCAGGAAGTACGGGGCAACTAATGAAAAACTGTTTTTT. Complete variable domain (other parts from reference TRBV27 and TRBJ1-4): EAQVTQNPRYLITVTGKKLTVTCSQNMNHEYMSWYRQDPGLGLRQIYYSMNVEVTDKGDVPEGYKVSRKEKRNFPLILESPSPNQTSLYFCASRKYGATNEKLFFGSGTQLSVL.

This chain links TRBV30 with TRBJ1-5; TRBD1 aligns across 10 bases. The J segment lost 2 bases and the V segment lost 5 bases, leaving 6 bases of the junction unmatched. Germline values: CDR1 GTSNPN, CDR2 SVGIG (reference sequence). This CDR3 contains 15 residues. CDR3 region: CAWGRGTGGNQPQHF. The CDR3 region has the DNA TGTGCCTGGGGACGGGGGACAGGGGGCAATCAGCCCCAGCATTTT.

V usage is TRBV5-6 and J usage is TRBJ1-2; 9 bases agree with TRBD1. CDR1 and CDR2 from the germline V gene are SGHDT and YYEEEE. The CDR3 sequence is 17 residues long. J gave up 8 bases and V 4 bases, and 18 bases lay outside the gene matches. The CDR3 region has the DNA TGTGCCAGCAGCACGGACAGGGGCGGTCTCACGGGTCGGGGCTACACCTTC. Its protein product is CASSTDRGGLTGRGYTF.

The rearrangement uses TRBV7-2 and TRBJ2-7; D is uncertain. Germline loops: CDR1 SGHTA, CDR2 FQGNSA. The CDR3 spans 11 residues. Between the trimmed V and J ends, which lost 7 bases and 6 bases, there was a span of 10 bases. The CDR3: CASTHRFEQYF. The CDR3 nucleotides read TGTGCCAGCACCCATCGGTTCGAGCAGTACTTC.

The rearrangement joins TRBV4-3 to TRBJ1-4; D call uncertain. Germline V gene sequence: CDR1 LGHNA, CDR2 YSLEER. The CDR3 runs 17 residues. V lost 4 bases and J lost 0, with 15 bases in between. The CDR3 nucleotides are TGCGCCAGCAGCCCCCGGCAAAAGGTGACAACTAATGAAAAACTGTTTTTT. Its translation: CASSPRQKVTTNEKLFF.